Shown below are 21 T cell receptor beta chains from a single sample sequenced in a study of blood T cell repertoires in COVID-19. TCRdb's copy holds only in-frame clones and misses some; the assay was immunoSEQ multiplex PCR. The data show more than 110,000 clones, 84% seen once. What was sequenced was peripheral blood. These receptors originate from a woman older than 75 in a cohort sampled during active or convalescent COVID-19.

V and J are TRBV30 and TRBJ1-6; TRBD1 matches at 7 bases. The length of the CDR3 is 13 residues. V shed 5 bases, J shed 7 bases, and the junction held 5 bases outside the gene matches. Germline-derived CDR1 and CDR2 are GTSNPN and SVGIG (reference sequence). CDR3 DNA sequence: TGTGCCTGGGGAACAGGGGCGAATTCACCCCTCCACTTT. Amino acids: CAWGTGANSPLHF.

This chain uses TRBV7-8 with TRBJ2-1; the D gene is possibly TRBD1 (5 bases). The V gene's germline CDR1 is SGHVS and CDR2 FQNEAQ. V lost 5 bases and J lost 5, with 13 bases in between. The CDR3 runs to 14 residues. The CDR3, as DNA: TGTGCCAGCAGCCCCAGGGCGGTTAACAATGAGCAGTTCTTC. Its translation is CASSPRAVNNEQFF.

The chain recombines TRBV12-3 or TRBV12-4 with TRBJ1-1; unclear D gene. This CDR3 has 13 residues. V shed 3 bases and J shed 5 bases, with 10 bases lying between them. CDR3 protein: CASSLGIGTEAFF. The CDR3 bases are TGTGCCAGCAGTTTGGGCATAGGAACTGAAGCTTTCTTT.

The rearrangement uses TRBV7-9 and TRBJ2-5; 7 bases are shared with TRBD1. The CDR3 runs to 15 residues. Germline V CDR1 and CDR2: SEHNR, FQNEAQ (reference sequence). V was clipped by 5 bases and J by 5 bases; unmatched bases: 11. The CDR3 sequence is CASSRWTGEGETQYF. Here the CDR3 DNA reads TGTGCCAGCAGCCGATGGACAGGAGAGGGGGAGACCCAGTACTTC.

The rearrangement links TRBV5-1 to TRBJ2-1; D perhaps matches TRBD2 (6 bases). V lost 3 bases and J lost 4, with 8 bases in between. This CDR3 has 13 residues. In germline, CDR1 is SGHRS, CDR2 YFSETQ. CDR3 bases: TGCGCCAGCAGCTGGGGACTGTACAATGAGCAGTTCTTC. This gives the protein CASSWGLYNEQFF.

J is TRBJ1-5 and V is TRBV12-3 or TRBV12-4; the D gene is possibly TRBD1 (6 bases). This CDR3 contains 12 residues. V lost 7 bases and J 6 bases, leaving 10 bases between the germline ends. The CDR3 coding sequence is TGTGCCAGCACCCCAGGGGTTCAGCCCCAGCATTTT. This encodes CASTPGVQPQHF.

J is TRBJ1-2 and V is TRBV7-9; possibly TRBD1 for D (6 bases). Between the trimmed V and J ends, which lost 3 bases and 7 bases, there was a span of 24 bases. This CDR3 comprises 17 residues. From germline, CDR1 is SEHNR and CDR2 FQNEAQ (reference sequence). The chain's CDR3 is CASSFSLRGGGPSGYTF. CDR3 bases: TGTGCCAGCAGCTTTAGTTTACGGGGCGGGGGGCCATCTGGCTACACCTTC. Together with reference TRBV7-9 and TRBJ1-2, the CDR3 gives the full variable domain: DTGVSQNPRHKITKRGQNVTFRCDPISEHNRLYWYRQTLGQGPEFLTYFQNEAQLEKSRLLSDRFSAERPKGSFSTLEIQRTEQGDSAMYLCASSFSLRGGGPSGYTFGSGTRLTVV.

J is TRBJ2-5 and V is TRBV4-1; D possibly corresponds to TRBD1 (6 bases). The CDR3 is 16 residues long. Trimming took 0 bases from V and 4 from J, leaving 15 bases between them. Germline CDR1 and CDR2: MGHRA and YSYEKL. In nucleotides, the CDR3 is TGCGCCAGCAGCCAAGATGGGGCCAGGGGCGGAGAGACCCAGTACTTC. Its protein product is CASSQDGARGGETQYF.

This chain uses TRBV30 with TRBJ2-5; 10 positions agree with TRBD2. This CDR3 has 13 amino acids. V dropped 4 bases and J dropped 4; count of bases not matched to a gene: 3. The V gene's germline CDR1 is GTSNPN and CDR2 SVGIG (reference sequence). The CDR3 loop reads CAWNLAGVETQYF. CDR3 bases: TGTGCCTGGAACCTAGCGGGGGTAGAGACCCAGTACTTC.

The V gene is TRBV6-2 or TRBV6-3, the J gene TRBJ2-5, with D perhaps TRBD1 (6 bases). Trimming took off 6 bases at V and 7 bases at J, with 15 bases between the two ends. The CDR3 has 13 residues. CDR1 and CDR2 (germline): MNHEY, SVGEGT. The CDR3 here is CASSPPPRGTQYF. The CDR3 DNA follows: TGTGCCAGCAGCCCGCCCCCCAGGGGGACCCAGTACTTC.

This chain uses TRBV28 with TRBJ1-2, with 7 bases lining up with TRBD1. CDR3 length: 14 amino acids. CDR1 and CDR2 (germline): MDHEN, SYDVKM. Trimming at V came to 6 bases and at J to 5 bases, leaving 9 bases not matched to a gene. CDR3 coding DNA: TGTGCCAGCAGAGGGCCGACAGGGAGGTATGGCTACACCTTC. Its protein product is CASRGPTGRYGYTF.

The rearrangement links TRBV30 to TRBJ2-2, with TRBD2 matching 7 bases. Per the germline V gene, CDR1 is GTSNPN and CDR2 is SVGIG (reference sequence). This CDR3 region has 13 residues. The V segment lost 7 bases and the J segment 3 bases; nucleotides outside the gene matches: 5. CDR3 residues: CALQRGHTGELFF. The CDR3 region has the DNA TGTGCCTTACAGCGGGGACACACCGGGGAGCTGTTTTTT.

The chain recombines TRBV7-2 with TRBJ2-1; D might be TRBD2 (5 bases). Germline V gene data show CDR1 as SGHTA and CDR2 as FQGNSA. The CDR3 spans 14 residues. V shed 4 bases and J shed 1 base, with 8 bases lying between them. CDR3 in amino acids: CASSYRGSYNEQFF. The CDR3 region has the DNA TGTGCCAGCAGCTATCGCGGGTCCTACAATGAGCAGTTCTTC.

CDR3: CASTQTRVSWHEQFF. The CDR3 coding sequence is TGTGCCAGCACCCAAACCCGGGTTAGTTGGCATGAGCAGTTCTTC. The chain combines TRBV7-8 with TRBJ2-1; D ambiguous. Germline CDR1 and CDR2: SGHVS and FQNEAQ. There are 15 residues in the CDR3. V gave up 7 bases and J gave up 8 bases, with 21 bases separating them.

The V and J genes are TRBV4-3 and TRBJ1-3; D not resolved. This CDR3 has 14 residues. CDR1 and CDR2 (germline): LGHNA, YSLEER. With 1 base removed from V and 2 bases from J, the gap between germline ends came to 6 bases. CDR3 amino acids: CASSQGLTGNTIYF. CDR3 coding DNA: TGCGCCAGCAGCCAAGGTTTAACTGGAAACACCATATATTTT.

This chain connects TRBV10-3 to TRBJ1-2; TRBD1 matches at 8 bases. V gave up 8 bases and J gave up 7 bases; unmatched junction bases: 9. This CDR3 comprises 13 residues. Germline CDR1 reads ENHRY; CDR2 reads SYGVKD. The CDR3 nucleotides are TGTGCCATCTCAGGACAGGGAAAGGTTGGCTACACCTTC. This translates into CAISGQGKVGYTF.

This clone was observed a single time. This chain links TRBV6-1 with TRBJ1-4; D is perhaps TRBD1 (5 bases). The germline V gene has CDR1 MNHNS and CDR2 SASEGT. With 3 bases removed from V and 5 bases from J, the gap between germline ends came to 10 bases. There are 14 residues in the CDR3. The CDR3 bases are TGTGCCAGCAGTGATCGGGGGTTAAATGAAAAACTGTTTTTT. Translation gives CASSDRGLNEKLFF.

This clone was seen a single time. This CDR3 is CSASPGKTGELFF. In DNA form, the CDR3 reads TGCAGTGCTAGTCCCGGGAAGACCGGGGAGCTGTTTTTT. V gene TRBV20-1 combines with J gene TRBJ2-2; D possibly corresponds to TRBD2 (5 bases). V lost 3 bases and J 5 bases, leaving 10 bases between the germline ends. The CDR3 is 13 residues long. Looked up from germline, CDR1 is DFQATT and CDR2 is SNEGSKA (reference sequence).

CDR3 residues: CASSFDRGEETQYF. The CDR3 nucleotides are TGTGCCAGCAGCTTCGACAGGGGGGAAGAGACCCAGTACTTC. The rearrangement links TRBV7-9 to TRBJ2-5, with 9 bases aligning to TRBD1. V was pared by 3 bases and J by 3 bases, with 2 bases of the junction left unmatched. Germline V CDR1 and CDR2: SEHNR, FQNEAQ (reference sequence). The CDR3 totals 14 residues.

The rearrangement uses TRBV5-5 and TRBJ2-1; TRBD1 matches at 9 bases. The CDR3 spans 14 residues. Germline CDR1 is SGHKS and CDR2 is YYEKEE (reference sequence). The ends lost 4 bases at V and 7 bases at J; junction bases unmatched: 6. The CDR3: CASSRTGAPNEQFF. DNA of the CDR3: TGTGCCAGCAGCCGGACAGGGGCCCCTAATGAGCAGTTCTTC.

The chain uses TRBV30 and TRBJ2-3; the match to TRBD2 covers 8 bases. With V trimmed by 2 bases and J by 4 bases, 5 bases remained unmatched. CDR3 size: 14 residues. In germline, CDR1 is GTSNPN, CDR2 SVGIG (reference sequence). The CDR3 protein is CAWSIGGGADTQYF. The CDR3 nucleotides read TGTGCCTGGAGTATCGGGGGGGGCGCAGATACGCAGTATTTT.